Following are 8 T cell receptor beta chains from one sample sequenced in a study of CD8 T cells in ankylosing spondylitis. The study, taken as a whole, reports: What seemed typical of ankylosing spondylitis blood was a TCR beta motif built from about 8 highly homologous variants.

TCRdb called the 5' RACE reads again in MiXCR, with one record for every CDR3 protein. The sample contains around 490,000 distinct CDR3 sequences, under 5.5% of which appear only once. These receptors' targets are unknown. Sample: blood, either unsorted or a sorted T cell fraction (not recorded which). These receptors were collected from a male donor with ankylosing spondylitis.

The sample holds many counts of this clonotype. The rearrangement joins TRBV10-3 to TRBJ2-4; D unresolved. V was clipped by 3 bases and J by 1 base, with 7 bases between them. Germline V gives CDR1 ENHRY, CDR2 SYGVKD. CDR3 size: 14 residues. Here the CDR3 DNA reads TGTGCCATCAGTGAATTTTTGGCCAAAAACATTCAGTACTTC. Translation gives CAISEFLAKNIQYF.

The rearrangement uses TRBV5-1 and TRBJ2-1; possibly TRBD1 or TRBD2 for D (5 bases each). The CDR3 has 12 amino acids. Trimming took off 5 bases at V and 10 bases at J, with 13 bases between the two ends. CDR1 is SGHRS and CDR2 is YFSETQ in the germline V gene. CDR3 in amino acids: CASRLFEGEQFF. The CDR3 DNA reads TGCGCCAGCAGACTCTTCGAGGGGGAGCAGTTCTTC. The full variable domain, rest sourced from reference TRBV5-1 and TRBJ2-1, is KAGVTQTPRYLIKTRGQQVTLSCSPISGHRSVSWYQQTPGQGLQFLFEYFSETQRNKGNFPGRFSGRQFSNSRSEMNVSTLELGDSALYLCASRLFEGEQFFGPGTRLTVL.

The genes are TRBV3-1 and TRBJ2-2; 9 bases map to TRBD2. The V and J ends lost 4 bases and 6 bases, in that order; junction bases with no gene match: 9. This CDR3 contains 16 residues. Germline loops: CDR1 LGHDT, CDR2 YNNKEL (reference sequence). CDR3 coding DNA: TGTGCCAGCAGCCGGCCGGCGGGAGGGTTGCCCGGGGAGCTGTTTTTT. It yields the protein CASSRPAGGLPGELFF.

On this clonotype itself: The CDR3 ends on some other residue instead of the conserved phenylalanine or tryptophan, so this is likely a read error. The gene calls are TRBV27 and TRBJ1-1; D perhaps matches TRBD1 (5 bases). This CDR3 is 14 amino acids long. Germline CDR1 reads MNHEY; CDR2 reads SMNVEV (reference sequence). V lost 5 bases and J 1 base, leaving 11 bases between the germline ends. The DNA for the CDR3 is TGTGCCAGCAGTCTAACCACAGGGAACACTGAAGCTTTCCTT. This codes for CASSLTTGNTEAFL.

This clonotype was observed at least ten times. In DNA, the CDR3 is TGTGCCAGCAGCTTAGAAGGGACATTCCTCACTGAAGCTTTCTTT. This encodes CASSLEGTFLTEAFF. The chain uses TRBV7-9 and TRBJ1-1; D possibly corresponds to TRBD1 (6 bases). V shed 1 base and J shed 4 bases, with 13 bases lying between them. The CDR3 spans 15 residues. CDR1 and CDR2 from the germline V gene are SEHNR and FQNEAQ (reference sequence).

The table lists this clonotype with many counts. The chain combines TRBV29-1 with TRBJ2-7, with 10 bases that match TRBD1. CDR3 length: 14 residues. With 6 bases clipped from V and 4 bases from J, the junction kept 9 bases outside the gene matches. Germline V CDR1 and CDR2: SQVTM, ANQGSEA. The CDR3 nucleotides read TGCAGCGTAGCCGCCGGGACAGGGGAATACGAGCAGTACTTC. Translated, it gives CSVAAGTGEYEQYF.

This clonotype was seen ten or more times. The chain uses TRBV5-1 and TRBJ2-5, with D perhaps matching TRBD1 or TRBD2 (5 bases each). CDR3 length: 13 residues. V shed 5 bases and J shed 5 bases, with 13 bases lying between them. Germline CDR1 SGHRS, CDR2 YFSETQ. The CDR3 protein is CASSSGGSETQYF. Written as DNA, the CDR3 is TGCGCCAGCAGTTCTGGGGGAAGTGAGACCCAGTACTTC.

This clonotype was observed many times. V is TRBV27 and J is TRBJ2-1; possibly TRBD2 for D (6 bases). CDR3 size: 14 residues. The germline V gene encodes CDR1 MNHEY and CDR2 SMNVEV (reference sequence). Trimming removed 8 bases at V and 5 bases at J, with 16 bases between. This CDR3 reads CASRRGGVNNEQFF. The CDR3 DNA sequence: TGTGCCAGCCGGCGGGGCGGGGTAAACAATGAGCAGTTCTTC.